This T cell receptor (beta chain) was retrieved from a study of control samples from healthy donors and cancer patients. This CDR3 is built from 13 residues. The V gene's germline CDR1 is SGHAT and CDR2 FQNNGV. V dropped 1 base and J dropped 7 bases, with 8 bases sitting between them. Clones were read by immunoSEQ multiplex PCR, and TCRdb kept only the in-frame ones, dropping some. Here the sample spans about 120,000 clones, 80% to 90% being singletons. This chain connects TRBV11-2 to TRBJ1-3, with TRBD1 as a possible D gene (5 bases). The sample was blood. The TCR comes from a man aged 30-40 years in good health. CDR3: CASSLVGENTIYF. The CDR3 DNA sequence: TGTGCCAGCAGCTTAGTAGGGGAGAACACCATATATTTT.